Listed below are T cell receptor beta chains from one sample, sequenced in a study of neurological immune-mediated disorders. Via MiXCR, TCRdb re-called the 5' RACE reads, giving one row per CDR3 protein. The sample records approximately 66,000 distinct CDR3 sequences, nearly 3.5% being singletons. The sequenced sample was PBMCs. These TCRs come from a man aged 35-49 years with multiple sclerosis. Each CDR3 is given with its conserved first and last residue. Each record gives: CDR3 length, V gene, D gene, CDR3 protein. The D gene is left open where the match is weak.

>15|TRBV20-1|.
CSARTVSTSYNEQFF
>15|TRBV6-5|.
CASSYLLKGNTEAFF
>14|TRBV12-3/TRBV12-4|.
CASRPTGNTGELFF
>19|TRBV20-1|TRBD2
CSASFSGTDLLQSYNEQFF
>14|TRBV15|.
CATSRDGSYVEAFF
>15|TRBV12-3/TRBV12-4|TRBD1
CASRLGTGGMYEQYF
>13|TRBV5-6|TRBD2
CASNTRDYYEQYF
>14|TRBV20-1|.
CSASARRGYYEQYF
>15|TRBV7-9|.
CASSFDRSNTGELFF
>15|TRBV20-1|.
CSARDSRVGNQPQHF
>15|TRBV15|TRBD1
CATSPPRDSHSPLHF
>13|TRBV12-3/TRBV12-4|TRBD1
CATRDRLGTEAFF
>15|TRBV5-5|TRBD1
CASRPTGTANTEAFF
>16|TRBV15|.
CATSRDGRGGTDTQYF
>12|TRBV6-1|.
CASGSGRAEAFF
>13|TRBV10-3|TRBD1
CATTGDTGNIQYF
>15|TRBV7-2|.
CASSLSGGNQETQYF
>10|TRBV29-1|.
CSALSYTQYF
>15|TRBV6-5|.
CASSYSGQSHQPQHF
>17|TRBV7-2|TRBD1
CASSLWSPDRGNTEAFF
>14|TRBV7-8|.
CASSFPGFGETQYF
>15|TRBV5-1|TRBD1
CASSSMTGGFTEAFF
>14|TRBV3-1|TRBD1
CASSNRGMNSPLHF
>14|TRBV5-1|TRBD2
CASSLELAGETQYF
>17|TRBV3-1|TRBD1
CASSQELRQGITDEQYF
>13|TRBV7-7|.
CASSRVRGTEAFF
>18|TRBV5-1|.
CASSSPRGQKGDTGELFF
>13|TRBV5-1|.
CASSLMDFTEAFF
>12|TRBV29-1|.
CSVESPGNTIYF
>15|TRBV12-3/TRBV12-4|TRBD1
CASSFTGGHFYGYTF
>14|TRBV6-5|TRBD1
CASKQGATNEKLFF
>15|TRBV20-1|.
CSALRWAYMNTEAFF
>15|TRBV6-1|TRBD2
CASHRTSGGLETQYF
>11|TRBV29-1|.
CSARFGETQYF
>16|TRBV5-1|TRBD2
CASSPSAGEGFYEQYF
>15|TRBV4-1|.
CASSPDTGSNQPQHF
>18|TRBV7-6|.
CASSLVPPGLHSYNEQFF
>24|TRBV5-1|TRBD2
CASISVGQDRGIYGLAGVAYEQYF
>14|TRBV30|TRBD1
CAWTPGQGEGTQYF
>16|TRBV7-8|.
CASSSTRGQSNQPQHF
>16|TRBV6-6|.
CASSLDSFSSYNEQFF
>17|TRBV7-9|TRBD1
CASSSSAGTGYNQPQHF
>13|TRBV6-1|.
CASSVDGRNTIYF
>13|TRBV24-1|TRBD1
CATSTPLTGGYTF
>13|TRBV2|.
CASSGAPTDTQYF
>13|TRBV10-3|.
CAIRRTGRTEAFF
>14|TRBV12-3/TRBV12-4|.
CASSLKTSSYEQYF
>14|TRBV5-1|.
CASTPVGGANVLTF
>13|TRBV7-2|.
CASSEGTGSVQHF
>12|TRBV20-1|.
CSARLGPETQYF
>16|TRBV12-3/TRBV12-4|.
CASSLLGASGAYEQYF
>15|TRBV28|.
CASSVSGAQFYEQYF
>14|TRBV6-5|.
CASSYAGTNTEAFF
>16|TRBV20-1|TRBD2
CSATGTSGGIRETQYF
>11|TRBV12-3/TRBV12-4|.
CASRQSGELFF
>15|TRBV9|TRBD2
CASSRGGGPSYEQYF
>14|TRBV5-1|.
CASSQRGGNTEAFF
>13|TRBV12-3/TRBV12-4|.
CASRGNSNQPQHF
>14|TRBV20-1|.
CSAQGDRFNYGYTF